Below, 27 T cell receptor beta chains from the same sample are listed, as sequenced in a study of blood T cell repertoires in COVID-19. The method was immunoSEQ multiplex PCR; TCRdb's version includes in-frame clones alone and lacks a portion of them. The sample consists of hundreds of thousands of clones, roughly 90% of them appearing once. Sequenced input: PBMCs or T cells enriched from blood (not recorded which). These receptors were collected from a man aged 35 to 55 who had recovered from COVID-19.

For this clone: Other DNA sequences within the sample encode an identical CDR3. The chain uses TRBV12-3 or TRBV12-4 and TRBJ2-3, with 8 bases that match TRBD1. The CDR3 sequence is 13 residues long. V lost 6 bases, J lost 3 bases, and 2 bases stayed unmatched. CDR3: CASSRQGTDTQYF. The CDR3 region has the DNA TGTGCCAGCAGCCGACAGGGGACAGATACGCAGTATTTT.

This clone was seen only a few times. The chain couples TRBV10-3 to TRBJ2-1; D might be TRBD1 (6 bases). Trimming took 4 bases from V and 4 from J, leaving 17 bases between them. Looked up from germline, CDR1 is ENHRY and CDR2 is SYGVKD. This CDR3 has 16 residues. CDR3 sequence: CAISVGRRGGYNEQFF. The CDR3, as DNA: TGTGCCATCAGTGTCGGACGGCGAGGGGGATACAATGAGCAGTTCTTC.

This CDR3 is CASSAGKIMYQETQYF. The DNA of the CDR3 is TGTGCCAGCAGCGCCGGGAAGATTATGTACCAAGAGACCCAGTACTTC. The V gene is TRBV9, the J gene TRBJ2-5; TRBD2 is a possible D gene (5 bases). V shed 3 bases and J shed 0 bases, with 15 bases lying between them. The V gene's germline CDR1 is SGDLS and CDR2 YYNGEE. This CDR3 region has 16 residues. The complete variable domain, with remaining parts taken from reference TRBV9 and TRBJ2-5, reads DSGVTQTPKHLITATGQRVTLRCSPRSGDLSVYWYQQSLDQGLQFLIQYYNGEERAKGNILERFSAQQFPDLHSELNLSSLELGDSALYFCASSAGKIMYQETQYFGPGTRLLVL.

The gene calls are TRBV7-3 and TRBJ1-1; the match to TRBD1 covers 7 bases. The CDR3 spans 15 residues. Germline assignment: CDR1 SGHTA and CDR2 FQGTGA. V was pared by 5 bases and J by 2 bases, with 8 bases of the junction left unmatched. CDR3: CASSPYRGGNTEAFF. Written as DNA, the CDR3 is TGTGCCAGCAGCCCATACAGGGGAGGAAACACTGAAGCTTTCTTT.

This clone appeared a single time. The chain links TRBV4-3 to TRBJ2-3; TRBD2 matches 12 bases. Germline V lookup: CDR1 LGHNA, CDR2 YSLEER. The CDR3 is 18 residues long. V shed 2 bases, J shed 4 bases, and the junction held 10 bases outside the gene matches. The CDR3 sequence is CASSQKSYGLAGSDTQYF. CDR3 in DNA: TGCGCCAGCAGCCAAAAATCCTACGGACTAGCGGGATCAGATACGCAGTATTTT.

The chain is built from TRBV14 and TRBJ2-3; D gene uncertain. Trimming cost V 0 bases and J 1 base, with 8 bases left between them. The CDR3 spans 15 residues. Germline CDR1 is SGHDN and CDR2 is FVKESK. The CDR3 nucleotides are TGTGCCAGCAGCCAAGAATTAATTGGCACAGATACGCAGTATTTT. It encodes CASSQELIGTDTQYF.

The chain combines TRBV9 with TRBJ2-1; 9 nucleotides align to TRBD2. Germline V gene lookup returns CDR1 SGDLS and CDR2 YYNGEE. The junction had 12 bases not matched to a gene; V was cut back by 0 bases and J by 8 bases. This CDR3 comprises 17 residues. The CDR3, as DNA: TGTGCCAGCAGCGTAGGAAGCGGGGGGACGCCTGGGGATGAGCAGTTCTTC. Translating gives CASSVGSGGTPGDEQFF.

The chain combines TRBV7-9 with TRBJ2-7, with 7 bases identical to TRBD1. This CDR3 region has 15 residues. The junction had 11 bases not matched to a gene; V was cut back by 5 bases and J by 4 bases. Germline V gene data show CDR1 as SEHNR and CDR2 as FQNEAQ (reference sequence). CDR3 sequence reads: CASSQKQGSLYEQYF. CDR3 sequence (DNA): TGTGCCAGCAGCCAGAAACAGGGGTCTTTGTACGAGCAGTACTTC.

The V call is TRBV3-1 (or the pseudogene TRBV3-2), the J call TRBJ2-1; D unresolved. The CDR3 is 17 residues long. In germline, CDR1 is LGHDT, CDR2 YNNKEL (reference sequence). Trimming pared 0 bases from V and 6 bases from J, leaving 18 bases between. CDR3 nucleotides: TGTGCCAGCAGCCAAGATCCGGCCCCAGTAGGAGCCAATGAGCAGTTCTTC. It specifies CASSQDPAPVGANEQFF.

The gene calls are TRBV28 and TRBJ2-3; D uncertain. V was clipped by 3 bases and J by 8 bases, with 6 bases between them. CDR3 length: 11 amino acids. Germline values: CDR1 MDHEN, CDR2 SYDVKM. The CDR3, as DNA: TGTGCCAGCAGTTTCTCGGGTACGCAGTATTTT. The encoded protein is CASSFSGTQYF.

The V call is TRBV19, the J call TRBJ1-1; 7 bases map to TRBD1. The CDR3 extends over 15 amino acids. The V gene end was trimmed by 3 bases and the J gene end by 1 base; junction bases not matched to a gene: 5. From germline, CDR1 is LNHDA and CDR2 SQIVND (reference sequence). The CDR3 coding sequence is TGTGCCAGTAGTATTAGGGGACAGCAGAACACTGAAGCTTTCTTT. Translation: CASSIRGQQNTEAFF.

The V gene is TRBV18, the J gene TRBJ1-2; D gene unclear. Deletions cut 6 bases from V and 8 bases from J, with 22 bases between. Per the germline V gene, CDR1 is KGHSH and CDR2 is LQKENI. The CDR3 is 15 amino acids. The DNA for the CDR3 is TGTGCCAGCTCGCGAGACGCAGACCTTGCCGGGGGCTACACCTTC. Translating it yields CASSRDADLAGGYTF. Supplemented by reference TRBV18 and TRBJ1-2, the full variable domain reads NAGVMQNPRHLVRRRGQEARLRCSPMKGHSHVYWYRQLPEEGLKFMVYLQKENIIDESGMPKERFSAEFPKEGPSILRIQQVVRGDSAAYFCASSRDADLAGGYTFGSGTRLTVV.

This chain joins TRBV4-1 and TRBJ2-2; a weak D match, TRBD1 (6 bases). V dropped 0 bases and J dropped 1 base, with 15 bases sitting between them. The CDR3 has 18 residues. From germline, CDR1 is MGHRA and CDR2 YSYEKL. CDR3 in DNA: TGCGCCAGCAGCCAAGATCTTGGGTTAGGGGGGAACACCGGGGAGCTGTTTTTT. This encodes CASSQDLGLGGNTGELFF.

In DNA form, the CDR3 reads TGTGCCAGCAGCTTTGGCATTAGGGGCAATGAGCAGTTCTTC. This translates into CASSFGIRGNEQFF. The V gene is TRBV7-2, the J gene TRBJ2-1; weak D call: TRBD1 (5 bases). CDR1 is SGHTA and CDR2 is FQGNSA in the germline V gene. This CDR3 comprises 14 residues. V was cut by 3 bases and J by 6 bases, with 12 bases left in between.

The rearrangement uses TRBV11-2 and TRBJ2-3; maybe TRBD2 (6 bases). Between the trimmed V and J ends, which lost 5 bases and 6 bases, there was a span of 24 bases. The CDR3 sequence is 17 residues long. CDR1 SGHAT and CDR2 FQNNGV come from the germline V gene. This chain's CDR3 is CASSPRTVLPGADTQYF. In DNA, the CDR3 is TGTGCCAGCAGCCCACGCACGGTCCTACCGGGAGCGGATACGCAGTATTTT.

The CDR3 reads CASSQTGSDSPLHF. For the CDR3, the DNA is TGTGCCAGCAGCCAAACAGGGTCGGATTCACCCCTCCACTTT. The chain links TRBV3-1 (or the pseudogene TRBV3-2) to TRBJ1-6; D is perhaps TRBD1 (6 bases). Germline V lookup: CDR1 LGHDT, CDR2 YNNKEL (reference sequence). The V end lost 2 bases, the J end lost 8 bases, and 10 bases lay between the germline ends. The CDR3 totals 14 residues.

The rearrangement joins TRBV2 to TRBJ2-7; perhaps TRBD1 as D (6 bases). The CDR3 is 13 residues long. Trimming cost V 7 bases and J 4 bases, with 14 bases left between them. Germline lookup yields CDR1 SNHLY and CDR2 FYNNEI. The CDR3 nucleotides read TGTGCCAGCATGGGCTCAAGGGGGTACGAGCAGTACTTC. It yields the protein CASMGSRGYEQYF.

The chain couples TRBV13 to TRBJ1-1; D is undetermined. The CDR3 loop spans 12 amino acids. Germline CDR1 is PRHDT and CDR2 is FYEKMQ (reference sequence). Trimming stripped 2 bases from V and 5 bases from J, with 6 bases between. The CDR3 DNA reads TGTGCCAGCAGCTTATCTCCGACTGAAGCTTTCTTT. Translating it yields CASSLSPTEAFF.

This clone was counted once. The rearrangement links TRBV4-3 to TRBJ1-5; D remains unclear. CDR3 length: 15 residues. CDR1 LGHNA and CDR2 YSLEER come from the germline V gene. V was shortened by 1 base and J by 7 bases, with 14 bases between the two germline ends. CDR3 sequence (DNA): TGCGCCAGCAGCCAAGTATTGGGAGGGAAACAGCCCCAGCATTTT. Its translation: CASSQVLGGKQPQHF.

The gene calls are TRBV6-5 and TRBJ1-5; no reliable D call. Per the germline V gene, CDR1 is MNHEY and CDR2 is SVGAGI. This CDR3 has 15 residues. V was trimmed by 2 bases and J by 5 bases, leaving 13 bases between them. CDR3 sequence: CASSYQRLRDQPQHF. The CDR3 coding sequence is TGTGCCAGCAGTTACCAGAGGTTAAGAGATCAGCCCCAGCATTTT.

The CDR3: CATSRGLRQGEQYF. The DNA of the CDR3 is TGTGCCACTTCGCGCGGGCTACGACAGGGAGAGCAGTACTTC. This chain connects TRBV19 to TRBJ2-7; TRBD1 matches 7 bases. The trim removed 10 bases at V and 7 bases at J, leaving 16 bases unmatched. The germline CDR1 and CDR2 sequences are LNHDA and SQIVND (reference sequence). The CDR3 is 14 amino acids.

The J gene is TRBJ1-6, the V gene TRBV5-8; 7 bases are a match to TRBD1. Germline assignment: CDR1 SGHTS and CDR2 YDEGEE. Unmatched junction bases numbered 6, after V lost 3 bases and J lost 6 bases. This CDR3 comprises 15 residues. The CDR3 sequence is CASSSGTASNSPLHF. The CDR3 nucleotides are TGTGCCAGCAGCTCCGGGACAGCCTCTAATTCACCCCTCCACTTT. The complete variable domain, with remaining parts taken from reference TRBV5-8 and TRBJ1-6, reads EAGVTQSPTHLIKTRGQQATLRCSPISGHTSVYWYQQALGLGLQFLLWYDEGEERNRGNFPPRFSGRQFPNYSSELNVNALELEDSALYLCASSSGTASNSPLHFGNGTRLTVT.

The chain is built from TRBV5-4 and TRBJ1-6; D may be TRBD1 (5 bases). The CDR3 contains 17 residues. Trimming pared 0 bases from V and 6 bases from J, leaving 16 bases between. Per the germline V gene, CDR1 is SGHNT and CDR2 is YYREEE (reference sequence). Here the CDR3 reads CASSLDRWPQFNSPLHF. CDR3 DNA sequence: TGTGCCAGCAGCTTGGACAGGTGGCCTCAGTTTAATTCACCCCTCCACTTT.

The chain is built from TRBV5-6 and TRBJ2-5; 8 bases fit TRBD2. CDR1 is SGHDT, CDR2 YYEEEE, per germline. With V trimmed by 5 bases and J by 5 bases, 11 bases remained unmatched. The CDR3 covers 15 residues. The CDR3 reads CASSPLGGAGETQYF. CDR3 sequence (DNA): TGTGCCAGCAGTCCGCTCGGGGGGGCGGGTGAGACCCAGTACTTC.

This chain connects TRBV15 to TRBJ1-4; D uncertain. V lost 8 bases and J lost 5, with 12 bases in between. CDR3 length: 13 residues. Germline V lookup: CDR1 LNHNV, CDR2 YYDKDF (reference sequence). CDR3 DNA sequence: TGTGCCACCTGTAACAGACGAAATGAAAAACTGTTTTTT. Amino acid sequence: CATCNRRNEKLFF.

The chain uses TRBV5-1 and TRBJ2-5; no clear D. CDR1 SGHRS and CDR2 YFSETQ come from the germline V gene. This CDR3 is 14 amino acids long. The ends were cut back, 0 bases at V and 1 base at J, with 7 bases in the middle. CDR3 bases: TGCGCCAGCAGCTTGGCGGGTAGCCAAGAGACCCAGTACTTC. Its protein is CASSLAGSQETQYF.

The J gene is TRBJ2-5, the V gene TRBV11-3; the D gene is possibly TRBD2 (6 bases). V was shortened by 4 bases and J by 4 bases, with 10 bases between the two germline ends. The CDR3 spans 13 residues. Per germline, CDR1 SGHNT and CDR2 YENEEA. The CDR3 DNA follows: TGTGCCAGCAGCTCGGGGGTTGGAGAGACCCAGTACTTC. This sequence encodes CASSSGVGETQYF. Combining the CDR3 with reference TRBV11-3 and TRBJ2-5 gives the whole variable domain EAGVVQSPRYKIIEKKQPVAFWCNPISGHNTLYWYLQNLGQGPELLIRYENEEAVDDSQLPKDRFSAERLKGVDSTLKIQPAELGDSAVYLCASSSGVGETQYFGPGTRLLVL.